The T cell receptor beta chain described here comes from a study of blood T cell repertoires in COVID-19. Clones were sequenced by immunoSEQ multiplex PCR, and TCRdb holds only the in-frame ones, with some missing. The sample lists around 270,000 clones, approximately 90% occurring once. CDR3 size: 16 residues. Germline assignment: CDR1 SGHVS and CDR2 FNYEAQ. The V gene lost 4 bases and the J gene lost 0 bases, with 10 bases spanning the gap. Sequencing was performed on peripheral blood. The gene calls are TRBV7-6 and TRBJ2-6; D ambiguous. The origin of this receptor is a man in his forties with acute or convalescent COVID-19. As DNA, the CDR3 is TGTGCCAGCAGCTGGGCAGGTTCCTCTGGGGCCAACGTCCTGACTTTC. This codes for CASSWAGSSGANVLTF.